The next 5 T cell receptor beta chains were all read from a single sample in a study of T cells after somatic rescue of genetic block. The table came from immunoSEQ multiplex PCR; TCRdb's copy has only in-frame clones and leaves some out. The table lists 68,000 or so clones, 85% to 95% of them singletons, with 2.5% to 3.5% in the top ten. Sequencing used peripheral blood mononuclear cells (PBMCs). These receptors were obtained from a man in his forties.

The gene calls are TRBV4-1 and TRBJ1-4; 8 bases fit TRBD1. CDR1 and CDR2 from the germline V gene are MGHRA and YSYEKL. With V trimmed by 1 base and J by 3 bases, 4 bases remained unmatched. CDR3 length: 16 residues. CDR3 loop: CASSQAPGQANEKLFF. The CDR3 nucleotides are TGCGCCAGCAGCCAAGCCCCGGGACAGGCTAATGAAAAACTGTTTTTT.

The chain recombines TRBV6-5 with TRBJ1-2; tentative D call: TRBD1 (5 bases). Germline V gene data show CDR1 as MNHEY and CDR2 as SVGAGI. CDR3 length: 14 amino acids. V was pared by 5 bases and J by 0 bases, with 10 bases between. The CDR3 nucleotides read TGTGCCAGCAGTGAGGGGATAGCTAACTATGGCTACACCTTC. As protein: CASSEGIANYGYTF.

The V call is TRBV19, the J call TRBJ1-2; D call uncertain. Trimming stripped 7 bases from V and 4 bases from J, with 19 bases between. Germline V gene data show CDR1 as LNHDA and CDR2 as SQIVND (reference sequence). The CDR3 loop spans 15 amino acids. CDR3 bases: TGTGCCAGTACCATATCCGCAAGCCAAGTCTATGGCTACACCTTC. Amino acid sequence: CASTISASQVYGYTF.

The chain carries TRBV7-3 and TRBJ2-7, with a possible D match to TRBD2 (5 bases). Germline loops: CDR1 SGHTA, CDR2 FQGTGA. V was shortened by 1 base and J by 0 bases, with 7 bases between the two germline ends. This CDR3 comprises 14 residues. The CDR3 loop is CASSLMGSSYEQYF. For the CDR3, the DNA is TGTGCCAGCAGCTTAATGGGGAGCTCCTACGAGCAGTACTTC.

V and J are TRBV6-1 and TRBJ2-3, with D uncertain. Between the trimmed V and J ends, which lost 8 bases and 1 base, there was a span of 13 bases. This CDR3 is built from 14 residues. Germline assignment: CDR1 MNHNS and CDR2 SASEGT. CDR3 protein: CASDADTRTDTQYF. The CDR3 region has the DNA TGTGCCAGCGATGCAGACACCCGCACAGATACGCAGTATTTT.